This TCR beta chain is from a study of spatial heterogeneity in lung cancer. This clonotype was counted at least ten times. Germline V gives CDR1 SGHTA, CDR2 FQGNSA. This CDR3 has 14 amino acids. V was trimmed by 5 bases and J by 2 bases, leaving 13 bases between them. The time point denotes: sample taken at primary tumor resection. Tumor, nontumor lung or frozen PBMC supplied whole RNA that was sequenced unsorted. From the 5' RACE reads, TCRdb called clonotypes with MiXCR, one entry per CDR3 protein. The table lists approximately 49,000 distinct CDR3 sequences, roughly 5% of them singletons. The source is a male donor with early-stage non-small cell lung cancer. The specimen was PBMCs, collected at surgery. The chain couples TRBV7-2 to TRBJ2-7, with D perhaps matching TRBD1 (6 bases). Written as DNA, the CDR3 is TGTGCCAGCAGCCCACAGACAGGTACCTACGAGCAGTACTTC. It is translated as CASSPQTGTYEQYF.